The 10 T cell receptor beta chains given below trace back to one sample, sequenced in a study of regulatory T cells in long-lasting Graves disease. As for time point: newly diagnosed GD, antithyroid drugs for less than 3 months. PBMC-extracted RNA yielded the TCR library. CDR3 regions were amplified by Arm-PCR using iRepertoire HTBI primers to build TCR beta libraries. TCRdb ran MiXCR on the multiplex PCR reads and lists one entry per CDR3 protein. The sample includes more than 450,000 distinct CDR3 sequences, around 12% seen only once; the top ten take 8.9%. This sample also belongs to another study, concerning T cells in Graves' hyperthyroidism and ophthalmopathy.

Sequencing used peripheral blood mononuclear cells (PBMCs), obtained at new diagnosis, from a patient treated with antithyroid drugs. The source is a young woman with Graves disease.

This clonotype has more than one count but fewer than ten. The rearrangement uses TRBV4-3 and TRBJ2-7; 8 bases map to TRBD2. Unmatched junction bases numbered 8, after V lost 5 bases and J lost 2 bases. Germline assignment: CDR1 LGHNA and CDR2 YSLEER. CDR3 length: 15 residues. CDR3 sequence reads: CASSARAGGTYEQYF. The DNA of the CDR3 is TGCGCCAGCAGCGCACGGGCGGGGGGAACCTACGAGCAGTACTTC.

This clonotype came up many times. A much more abundant neighbour one base away suggests this may be a read error. V is TRBV11-3 and J is TRBJ2-3; D remains ambiguous. V was cut by 3 bases and J by 4 bases, with 5 bases left in between. The length of the CDR3 is 12 residues. The V gene's germline CDR1 is SGHNT and CDR2 YENEEA. The CDR3 loop reads CASSFIADTQYF. The CDR3 DNA is TGTGCCAGCAGCTTTATTGCAGATACGCAGTATTTT.

This clonotype showed up just a few times. The junction shows a germline mismatch at one end, possibly a read error. The chain recombines TRBV6-4 with TRBJ2-1; a possible D gene is TRBD2 (5 bases). Germline CDR1 reads MRHNA; CDR2 reads SNTAGT. This CDR3 is built from 16 residues. Here the CDR3 DNA reads TGTGCCAGCAGTTACTCGATTGGGGAGTCGGGTCGCCAAGTTTCCTTC. Encoded protein: CASSYSIGESGRQVSF.

In this sample, this clonotype turned up many times. The chain has TRBV6-1 and TRBJ2-1, with D tentatively TRBD1 (6 bases). V was cut by 8 bases and J by 14 bases, with 22 bases left in between. This CDR3 comprises 13 residues. In germline, CDR1 is MNHNS, CDR2 SASEGT. In nucleotides, the CDR3 is TGTGCCAGCGGTCAACCTGGACAGTTTTTTGAGTTCTTC. It codes for CASGQPGQFFEFF.

This clonotype was counted at least ten times. J is TRBJ2-6 and V is TRBV5-1, with 8 positions matching TRBD1. Germline CDR1 SGHRS, CDR2 YFSETQ. This CDR3 comprises 16 residues. The trim removed 5 bases at V and 1 base at J, leaving 5 bases unmatched. Here the CDR3 DNA reads TGCGCCAGCAGTACAGGGGGTATATCTGGGGCCAACGTCCTGACTTTC. The encoded protein is CASSTGGISGANVLTF.

This clonotype was recorded many times. The V and J genes are TRBV28 and TRBJ1-5, with 8 bases that match TRBD1. The CDR3 runs to 15 residues. The germline V gene has CDR1 MDHEN and CDR2 SYDVKM. V lost 6 bases to trimming and J lost 8 bases; unmatched junction nucleotides: 12. CDR3 nucleotide sequence: TGTGCCAGCAGCCCCCTGGGACAGGCCCTTAAGCCCCAGCATTTT. It encodes CASSPLGQALKPQHF.

The rearrangement uses TRBV20-1 and TRBJ2-2, with 9 nucleotides matching TRBD2. From germline, CDR1 is DFQATT and CDR2 SNEGSKA (reference sequence). With V trimmed by 1 base and J by 6 bases, 3 bases remained unmatched. This CDR3 is built from 14 residues. The CDR3 sequence: CSARGGLASGELFF. The CDR3 nucleotides are TGCAGTGCTAGAGGCGGACTAGCGTCCGGGGAGCTGTTTTTT.

This clonotype has a count of ten or more. J is TRBJ2-1 and V is TRBV9; 7 bases match TRBD2. The CDR3 runs 16 residues. Germline V CDR1 and CDR2: SGDLS, YYNGEE. The J segment lost 2 bases and the V segment lost 3 bases, leaving 8 bases of the junction unmatched. The CDR3 sequence is CASSASYGRTYNEQFF. In DNA form, the CDR3 reads TGTGCCAGCAGCGCCTCGTACGGGAGGACCTACAATGAGCAGTTCTTC.

The J gene is TRBJ1-1, the V gene TRBV6-1; D is unresolved. The CDR3 spans 13 residues. Per the germline V gene, CDR1 is MNHNS and CDR2 is SASEGT. The ends were cut back, 6 bases at V and 3 bases at J, with 11 bases in the middle. In DNA form, the CDR3 reads TGTGCCAGCAGCCACGACACTTACACTGAAGCTTTCTTT. Protein: CASSHDTYTEAFF.

This clonotype came up many times. CDR3 sequence reads: CASITGLAGGSYEQYF. CDR3 DNA sequence: TGTGCCAGCATCACGGGACTAGCGGGAGGGTCTTACGAGCAGTACTTC. The rearrangement uses TRBV2 and TRBJ2-7; TRBD2 matches 16 bases. Trimming cost V 7 bases and J 4 bases; bases outside gene matches: 7. The CDR3 length is 16 residues. Per the germline V gene, CDR1 is SNHLY and CDR2 is FYNNEI. Full variable domain (outside the CDR3, taken from reference TRBV2 and TRBJ2-7): EPEVTQTPSHQVTQMGQEVILRCVPISNHLYFYWYRQILGQKVEFLVSFYNNEISEKSEIFDDQFSVERPDGSNFTLKIRSTKLEDSAMYFCASITGLAGGSYEQYFGPGTRLTVT.